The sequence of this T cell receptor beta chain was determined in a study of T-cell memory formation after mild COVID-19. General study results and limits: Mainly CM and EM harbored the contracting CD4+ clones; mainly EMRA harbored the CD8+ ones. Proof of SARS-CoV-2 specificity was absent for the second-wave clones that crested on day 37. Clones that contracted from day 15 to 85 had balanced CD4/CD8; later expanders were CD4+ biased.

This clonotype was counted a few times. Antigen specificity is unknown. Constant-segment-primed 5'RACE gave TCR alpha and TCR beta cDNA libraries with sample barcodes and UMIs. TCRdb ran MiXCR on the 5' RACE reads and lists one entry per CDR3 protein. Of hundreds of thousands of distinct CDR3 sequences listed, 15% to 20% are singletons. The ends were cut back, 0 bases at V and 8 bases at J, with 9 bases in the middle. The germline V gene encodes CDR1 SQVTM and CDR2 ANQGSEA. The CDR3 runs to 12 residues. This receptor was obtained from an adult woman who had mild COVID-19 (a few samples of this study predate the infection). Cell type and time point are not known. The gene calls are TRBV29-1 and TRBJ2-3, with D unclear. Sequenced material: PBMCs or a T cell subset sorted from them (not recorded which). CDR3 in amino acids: CSVEDRSATQYF. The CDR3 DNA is TGCAGCGTTGAAGATCGTAGTGCTACGCAGTATTTT.